What follows are 11 T cell receptor beta chains derived from one specimen sequenced in a study of T cell responses to AZD1222 COVID-19 vaccine. The repertoire was sequenced with immunoSEQ multiplex PCR; TCRdb's copy has only in-frame clones and lacks some. The data contain 150,000 to 200,000 clones, 85% to 95% of them singletons. Here the sequenced sample was peripheral blood, taken on day 0 of AZD1222 vaccination. Receptors were obtained from an adult in good health.

The rearrangement links TRBV2 to TRBJ2-3; 10 positions agree with TRBD2. V was clipped by 7 bases and J by 6 bases; unmatched bases: 16. The CDR3 extends over 17 amino acids. CDR1 SNHLY and CDR2 FYNNEI come from the germline V gene. CDR3 nucleotide sequence: TGTGCCAGCACCCTCCAGGGAGGCCTAGCGGGAGCTGATACGCAGTATTTT. Protein product: CASTLQGGLAGADTQYF.

The chain has TRBV2 and TRBJ1-2; D perhaps matches TRBD1 (6 bases). This CDR3 spans 14 amino acids. The germline V gene encodes CDR1 SNHLY and CDR2 FYNNEI. V was pared by 3 bases and J by 2 bases, with 10 bases between. This CDR3 reads CASSEGGANYGYTF. The CDR3 DNA is TGTGCCAGCAGTGAGGGGGGCGCGAACTATGGCTACACCTTC.

The rearrangement uses TRBV7-5 and TRBJ1-2; the table assigns TRBD1, which was not confirmed against the DNA. TRBV7-5 is marked as a pseudogene. This CDR3 has 17 residues. CDR3 nucleotide sequence: TGTGCCAGAAGCTTAGAGGGCAGGGGTTTCGGCACTTATGGCTACACCTTC. This encodes CARSLEGRGFGTYGYTF.

The chain has TRBV11-2 and TRBJ2-1, with a tentative D call TRBD2 (7 bases). Per germline, CDR1 SGHAT and CDR2 FQNNGV. Trimming removed 1 base at V and 1 base at J, with 11 bases between. The CDR3 loop spans 16 amino acids. CDR3 coding DNA: TGTGCCAGCAGCTTAGGCGCGGGGGCTTCCTACAATGAGCAGTTCTTC. This encodes CASSLGAGASYNEQFF.

This chain uses TRBV28 with TRBJ1-4; D unresolved. This CDR3 has 14 residues. Trimming stripped 5 bases from V and 0 bases from J, with 7 bases between. Germline CDR1 reads MDHEN; CDR2 reads SYDVKM. The CDR3 is CASSGSSTNEKLFF. The CDR3, as DNA: TGTGCCAGCAGTGGGTCCTCAACTAATGAAAAACTGTTTTTT.

The chain employs TRBV5-8 and TRBJ1-5; no reliable D call. The CDR3 covers 14 residues. Germline CDR1 reads SGHTS; CDR2 reads YDEGEE. The germline V and J ends were trimmed by 5 bases and 0 bases, with 9 bases remaining between them. CDR3 nucleotide sequence: TGTGCCAGCAGTCCGGCCCCTAGCAATCAGCCCCAGCATTTT. It yields the protein CASSPAPSNQPQHF.

This chain joins TRBV6-5 and TRBJ2-3; D might be TRBD2 (6 bases). V gave up 0 bases and J gave up 8 bases, with 15 bases separating them. There are 15 residues in the CDR3. Germline V lookup: CDR1 MNHEY, CDR2 SVGAGI. CDR3 sequence reads: CASSYSGGRRGTQYF. DNA of the CDR3: TGTGCCAGCAGTTACTCAGGAGGGCGCCGGGGTACGCAGTATTTT.

V gene TRBV11-3 combines with J gene TRBJ2-7; the D gene is possibly TRBD1 (6 bases). The CDR3 totals 14 residues. Germline CDR1 reads SGHNT; CDR2 reads YENEEA. Trimming shortened V by 6 bases and J by 0 bases, and 12 bases separated the two germline ends. As DNA, the CDR3 is TGTGCCAGCAGGGTCACAGGGAGCTCCTACGAGCAGTACTTC. Amino acid sequence: CASRVTGSSYEQYF.

This clone was observed a single time. The chain joins TRBV7-2 to TRBJ2-3; TRBD2 might be the D (5 bases). Germline V gives CDR1 SGHTA, CDR2 FQGNSA. The V and J ends lost 4 bases and 4 bases respectively, with 12 bases between them. CDR3 size: 14 residues. The CDR3 bases are TGTGCCAGCAGCTGGGGAGTCCCCCCAGATACGCAGTATTTT. It encodes CASSWGVPPDTQYF.

The gene calls are TRBV10-3 and TRBJ2-1, with TRBD2 matching 8 bases. J was trimmed by 4 bases and V by 3 bases; bases with no gene match: 8. This CDR3 spans 16 amino acids. Germline CDR1 ENHRY, CDR2 SYGVKD. The CDR3 region has the DNA TGTGCCATCAGTGACCTTACTAGCGGAGGTTACAATGAGCAGTTCTTC. This codes for CAISDLTSGGYNEQFF.

Here the CDR3 DNA reads TGTGCCAGTAGTCATGGGGGGGGACTAGCTGCACAAGAGACCCAGTACTTC. Amino acids: CASSHGGGLAAQETQYF. V and J are TRBV19 and TRBJ2-5; 9 bases match TRBD2. V dropped 5 bases and J dropped 2; count of bases not matched to a gene: 12. This CDR3 is 17 amino acids long. Germline V CDR1 and CDR2: LNHDA, SQIVND (reference sequence).